The present T cell receptor beta chain was sequenced within a study of cytomegalovirus exposure and HLA in healthy donors. The ends were cut back, 7 bases at V and 0 bases at J, with 13 bases in the middle. Per the germline V gene, CDR1 is SNHLY and CDR2 is FYNNEI. The CDR3 loop spans 15 amino acids. The PCR employed 60 Vbeta primers together with 13 Jbeta primers. Sequencing was performed with immunoSEQ multiplex PCR; in TCRdb, only in-frame clones are kept and a portion is missing. The sample shows 150,000 to 200,000 clones, 84% of them seen only once. On this clone: Its cognate antigen is unknown.

Overall study results and limits: TCR beta sequences numbering over 15,000 were associated with HLA alleles at 0.05 false discovery rate in a later analysis. The study labeled more than 150 TCR beta chains cytomegalovirus-associated.

The V gene is TRBV2, the J gene TRBJ2-1, with D perhaps TRBD1 (6 bases). The TCR originated in a boy between 10 and 17 years old in good health and CMV-seronegative. The material sequenced was PBMCs. In DNA, the CDR3 is TGTGCCAGCACTCGGGACAAGAGCTCCTACAATGAGCAGTTCTTC. It specifies CASTRDKSSYNEQFF.